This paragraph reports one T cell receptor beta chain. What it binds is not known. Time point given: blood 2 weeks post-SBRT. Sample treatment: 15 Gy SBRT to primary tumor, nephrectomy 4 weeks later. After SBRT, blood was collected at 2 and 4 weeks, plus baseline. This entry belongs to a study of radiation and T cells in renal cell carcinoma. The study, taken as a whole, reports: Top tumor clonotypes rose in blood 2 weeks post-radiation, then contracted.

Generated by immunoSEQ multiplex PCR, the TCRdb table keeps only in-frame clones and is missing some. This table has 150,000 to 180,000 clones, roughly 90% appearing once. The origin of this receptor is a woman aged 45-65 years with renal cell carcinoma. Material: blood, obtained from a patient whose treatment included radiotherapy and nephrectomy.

The CDR3 sequence is CASSHGLAGAGNEQFF. The CDR3 DNA is TGTGCCAGCAGCCACGGACTAGCGGGGGCCGGGAATGAGCAGTTCTTC. The V call is TRBV7-8, the J call TRBJ2-1; 13 bases match TRBD2. From germline, CDR1 is SGHVS and CDR2 FQNEAQ. The CDR3 has 16 amino acids. V trimming: 5 bases; J trimming: 7 bases; junction bases outside the gene matches: 8.